This TCR beta chain originates from a study of blood T cell repertoires in COVID-19. On the study more broadly: Sources were T cells, B-cell-depleted T cells, or PBMCs; the material itself was cDNA or gDNA.

Authors' analysis steps: Amplification with reference gene primers provided the estimates of nucleated cell counts. Only in-frame clones appear in the TCRdb table, and some are missing; sequencing was by immunoSEQ multiplex PCR. For V, J and clone size, that table is used; D and trimming come from the DNA. There are around 110,000 clones in the sample; around four fifths occur only once, and approximately 2.5% lies in the top ten. Trimming cost V 1 base and J 3 bases, with 15 bases left between them. There are 16 residues in the CDR3. In germline, CDR1 is SEHNR, CDR2 FQNEAQ (reference sequence). The clonotype originates from a man aged 25 to 40 with acute or convalescent COVID-19. The chain uses TRBV7-9 and TRBJ1-2; weak D call: TRBD1 (5 bases). The sequenced sample was peripheral blood. The CDR3, as DNA: TGTGCCAGCAGCTTAGAATATCCAGGGTCGGACTATGGCTACACCTTC. Its translation: CASSLEYPGSDYGYTF.